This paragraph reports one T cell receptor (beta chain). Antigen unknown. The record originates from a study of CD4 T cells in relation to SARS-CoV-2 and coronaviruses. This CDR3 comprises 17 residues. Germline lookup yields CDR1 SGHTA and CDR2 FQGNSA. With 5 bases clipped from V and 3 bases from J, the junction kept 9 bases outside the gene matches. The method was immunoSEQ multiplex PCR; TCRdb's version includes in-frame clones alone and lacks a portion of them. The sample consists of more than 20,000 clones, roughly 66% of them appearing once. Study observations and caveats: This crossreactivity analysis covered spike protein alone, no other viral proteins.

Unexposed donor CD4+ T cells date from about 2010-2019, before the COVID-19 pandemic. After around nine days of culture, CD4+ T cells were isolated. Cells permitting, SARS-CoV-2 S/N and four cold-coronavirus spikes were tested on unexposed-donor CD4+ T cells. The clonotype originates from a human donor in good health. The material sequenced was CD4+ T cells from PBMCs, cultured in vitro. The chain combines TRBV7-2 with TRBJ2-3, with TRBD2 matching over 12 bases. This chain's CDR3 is CASSPRTSGDGTDTQYF. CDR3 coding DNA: TGTGCCAGCAGCCCGAGGACTAGCGGGGACGGGACAGATACGCAGTATTTT. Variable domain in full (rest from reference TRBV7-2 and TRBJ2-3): GAGVSQSPSNKVTEKGKDVELRCDPISGHTALYWYRQSLGQGLEFLIYFQGNSAPDKSGLPSDRFSAERTGGSVSTLTIQRTQQEDSAVYLCASSPRTSGDGTDTQYFGPGTRLTVL.